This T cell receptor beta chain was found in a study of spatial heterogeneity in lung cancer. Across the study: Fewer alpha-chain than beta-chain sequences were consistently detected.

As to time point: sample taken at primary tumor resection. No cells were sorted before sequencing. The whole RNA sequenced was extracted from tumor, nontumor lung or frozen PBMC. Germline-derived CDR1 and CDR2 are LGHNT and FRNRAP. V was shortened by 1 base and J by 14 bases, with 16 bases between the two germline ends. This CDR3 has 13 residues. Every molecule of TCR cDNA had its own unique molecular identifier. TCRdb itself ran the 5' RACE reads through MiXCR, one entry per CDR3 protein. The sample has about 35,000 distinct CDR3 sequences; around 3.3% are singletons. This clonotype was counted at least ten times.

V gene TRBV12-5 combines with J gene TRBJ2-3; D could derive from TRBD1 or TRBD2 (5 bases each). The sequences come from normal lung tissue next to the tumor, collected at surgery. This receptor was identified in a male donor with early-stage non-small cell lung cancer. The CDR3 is CASGLETGTPLYF. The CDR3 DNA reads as TGTGCTAGTGGTTTGGAAACCGGGACCCCTTTGTATTTT.